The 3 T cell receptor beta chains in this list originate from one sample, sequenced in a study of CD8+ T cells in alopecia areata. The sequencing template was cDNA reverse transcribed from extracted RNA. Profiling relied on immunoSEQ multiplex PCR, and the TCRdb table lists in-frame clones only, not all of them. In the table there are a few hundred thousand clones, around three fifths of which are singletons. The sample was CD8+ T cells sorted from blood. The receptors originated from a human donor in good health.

CDR3 protein: CASSENRSPQTGNEQFF. In DNA, the CDR3 is TGCGCCAGCAGTGAGAACCGGTCCCCCCAAACGGGAAATGAGCAGTTCTTC. V and J are TRBV10-2 and TRBJ2-1; possibly TRBD2 for D (5 bases). The CDR3 sequence is 17 residues long. V lost 2 bases and J 7 bases, leaving 21 bases between the germline ends. The germline V gene has CDR1 WSHSY and CDR2 SAAADI.

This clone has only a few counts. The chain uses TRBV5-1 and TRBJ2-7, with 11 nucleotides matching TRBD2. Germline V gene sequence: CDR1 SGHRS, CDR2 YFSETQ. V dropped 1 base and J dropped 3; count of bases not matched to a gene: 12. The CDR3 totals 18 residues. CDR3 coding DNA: TGCGCCAGCAGCTTGTCAATAGCGGGGGGGCCATCTATCTACGAGCAGTACTTC. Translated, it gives CASSLSIAGGPSIYEQYF.

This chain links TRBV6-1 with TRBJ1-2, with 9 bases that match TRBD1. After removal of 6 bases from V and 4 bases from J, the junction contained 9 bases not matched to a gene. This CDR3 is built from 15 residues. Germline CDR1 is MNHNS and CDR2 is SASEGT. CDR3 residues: CASSAEGTGIYGYTF. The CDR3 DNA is TGTGCCAGCAGCGCCGAGGGGACAGGGATCTATGGCTACACCTTC.